The T cell receptor (beta chain) under discussion was sequenced for a study of blood T cell repertoires in COVID-19. This clone was counted many times. Germline CDR1 LGHDT, CDR2 YNNKEL (reference sequence). The CDR3 is made up of 16 amino acids. Trimming removed 5 bases from V and 5 bases from J, with 16 bases in between. Assay: immunoSEQ multiplex PCR; the TCRdb copy retains only in-frame clones and omits some. Seen here are roughly 200,000 clones, more than 75% observed once, and the top ten hold around 4.9%. The V call is TRBV3-1 (or the pseudogene TRBV3-2), the J call TRBJ1-6; no definite D call. The clonotype was recovered from a woman older than 75 with acute or convalescent COVID-19. The sequenced sample was peripheral blood. In nucleotides, the CDR3 is TGTGCCAGCAGCAATTCGGGGTTCGGGGATAATTCACCCCTCCACTTT. Translation: CASSNSGFGDNSPLHF.